One and the same sample provided the 13 T cell receptor beta chains below, sequenced in a study of molecular identifiers for immune sequencing clone quantification. TCRdb itself ran the PCR reads through MiXCR, one entry per CDR3 protein. The table includes hundreds of thousands of distinct CDR3 sequences, roughly 23% detected once. The sequenced sample consisted of naive CD8+ T cells from blood, with Jurkat cell RNA spiked in. Subset in this sample: FACS-sorted CD8+CD4-CCR7+CD45RA+ naive T cells. The receptor set was obtained from a human donor in good health. Some libraries in this study had Jurkat cell RNA spiked in.

The table lists this clonotype with many counts. CDR3 residues: CASSFGFEQYF. Here the CDR3 DNA reads TGTGCCAGCAGCTTCGGGTTCGAGCAGTACTTC. The genes are TRBV5-6 and TRBJ2-7; no clear D gene. CDR3 length: 11 residues. V was pared by 2 bases and J by 6 bases, with 6 bases between. The V gene's germline CDR1 is SGHDT and CDR2 YYEEEE.

This clonotype was observed at least ten times. CDR3 DNA sequence: TGTGCCAGCTCCCGCGGGGGGGCCGGCACAGATACGCAGTATTTT. It codes for CASSRGGAGTDTQYF. The chain is built from TRBV18 and TRBJ2-3, with TRBD2 identical over 9 bases. The CDR3 loop spans 15 amino acids. From germline, CDR1 is KGHSH and CDR2 LQKENI. The J segment lost 1 base and the V segment lost 6 bases, leaving 5 bases of the junction unmatched.

The V call is TRBV29-1, the J call TRBJ2-1; tentative D call: TRBD1 (8 bases). V lost 7 bases and J 4 bases, leaving 17 bases between the germline ends. The CDR3 extends over 14 amino acids. Per germline, CDR1 SQVTM and CDR2 ANQGSEA. CDR3 DNA sequence: TGCAGCGCCAAGACAGGGGAGGGGTACAATGAGCAGTTCTTC. The encoded protein is CSAKTGEGYNEQFF.

The rearrangement joins TRBV19 to TRBJ2-1; D may match TRBD1 or TRBD2 (5 bases each). The CDR3 spans 17 residues. CDR1 is LNHDA, CDR2 SQIVND, per germline (reference sequence). V was cut by 5 bases and J by 4 bases, with 21 bases left in between. CDR3 in amino acids: CASSVLGADPGYNEQFF. In DNA form, the CDR3 reads TGTGCCAGTAGTGTTCTTGGGGCAGACCCGGGGTACAATGAGCAGTTCTTC.

This clonotype was recorded only once. A read error may be the cause here, since a much bigger clone is one base away. Because the CDR3's place on the DNA is in doubt, the DNA is left out and the CDR3 is given as listed by TCRdb. The chain is built from TRBV30 and TRBJ1-1; TRBD1, the table's D call, was not compared with the DNA. CDR1 is GTSNPN, CDR2 SVGIG, per germline (reference sequence). Both ends counted, the CDR3 spans 13 residues. CDR3 sequence: CAWSVGAGTETFF.

As concerns this clonotype: One base away lies a much larger clone, so this may be a sequencing read error. The rearrangement joins TRBV9 to TRBJ2-5; the match to TRBD2 covers 7 bases. Germline CDR1 reads SGDLS; CDR2 reads YYNGEE. The V and J ends lost 6 bases and 5 bases, in that order; junction bases with no gene match: 13. The CDR3 consists of 15 residues. CDR3 DNA: TGTGCCAGCACCAGGAGCGGGGTGGCCTGGGAGACCCAGTACTTC. Translating gives CASTRSGVAWETQYF.

The sample holds many counts of this clonotype. The genes are TRBV6-6 and TRBJ2-7; possible D gene TRBD2, 6 bases. Germline lookup yields CDR1 MNHNY and CDR2 SVGAGI (reference sequence). The CDR3 sequence is 16 residues long. Trimming cost V 0 bases and J 5 bases, with 17 bases left between them. The CDR3 sequence: CASSYSVARGLHEQYF. CDR3 bases: TGTGCCAGCAGTTACTCGGTTGCGCGGGGTCTGCACGAGCAGTACTTC.

The sample holds a few counts of this clonotype. V and J are TRBV27 and TRBJ1-6; 9 bases match TRBD1. There are 14 residues in the CDR3. Germline V gives CDR1 MNHEY, CDR2 SMNVEV (reference sequence). The junction had 8 bases not matched to a gene; V was cut back by 7 bases and J by 10 bases. The DNA for the CDR3 is TGTGCCAGCACCAAACAGGGGGCACAATCACCCCTCCACTTT. Translation gives CASTKQGAQSPLHF.

The J gene is TRBJ1-2, the V gene TRBV4-3, with 7 bases matching TRBD1. V trimming: 0 bases; J trimming: 5 bases; junction bases outside the gene matches: 3. This CDR3 is built from 14 residues. From germline, CDR1 is LGHNA and CDR2 YSLEER. The CDR3 reads CASSQEGQLYGYTF. CDR3 bases: TGCGCCAGCAGCCAAGAGGGACAGCTTTATGGCTACACCTTC.

This clonotype was observed many times. The genes are TRBV30 and TRBJ1-1; no firm D call. V lost 4 bases, J lost 0 bases, and 3 bases lay in between. This CDR3 has 11 residues. CDR1 and CDR2 (germline): GTSNPN, SVGIG (reference sequence). The CDR3 sequence is CAWNLNTEAFF. In DNA, the CDR3 is TGTGCCTGGAACCTGAACACTGAAGCTTTCTTT.

This clonotype was counted at least ten times. CDR3 region: CASSSGLPYEQYF. CDR3 DNA: TGTGCCAGCAGCTCGGGACTACCTTACGAGCAGTACTTC. The V call is TRBV7-9, the J call TRBJ2-7, with 7 bases identical to TRBD2. V lost 4 bases, J lost 4 bases, and 4 bases stayed unmatched. This CDR3 has 13 residues. Germline V gene lookup returns CDR1 SEHNR and CDR2 FQNEAQ (reference sequence).

A note on this clonotype: The CDR3 carries no conserved terminal phenylalanine or tryptophan, so it likely arises from a read error. The rearrangement links TRBV28 to TRBJ2-2, with 7 nucleotides matching TRBD1. The length of the CDR3 is 15 residues. With V trimmed by 1 base and J by 9 bases, 8 bases remained unmatched. Germline V lookup: CDR1 MDHEN, CDR2 SYDVKM. In DNA form, the CDR3 reads TGTGCCAGCAGTTTATTTGGGGACAGTGCCCGGGAGCTGTTTCTT. Translation gives CASSLFGDSARELFL.

This clonotype was seen only a few times. This chain joins TRBV15 and TRBJ2-7, with 8 bases fitting TRBD2. The CDR3 extends over 15 amino acids. Germline V gene data show CDR1 as LNHNV and CDR2 as YYDKDF (reference sequence). The ends lost 5 bases at V and 2 bases at J; junction bases unmatched: 8. CDR3 loop: CATSSVPGLAYEQYF. CDR3 in DNA: TGTGCCACCAGCTCCGTACCGGGACTAGCCTACGAGCAGTACTTC. The full variable domain, rest sourced from reference TRBV15 and TRBJ2-7, is DAMVIQNPRYQVTQFGKPVTLSCSQTLNHNVMYWYQQKSSQAPKLLFHYYDKDFNNEADTPDNFQSRRPNTSFCFLDIRSPGLGDTAMYLCATSSVPGLAYEQYFGPGTRLTVT.